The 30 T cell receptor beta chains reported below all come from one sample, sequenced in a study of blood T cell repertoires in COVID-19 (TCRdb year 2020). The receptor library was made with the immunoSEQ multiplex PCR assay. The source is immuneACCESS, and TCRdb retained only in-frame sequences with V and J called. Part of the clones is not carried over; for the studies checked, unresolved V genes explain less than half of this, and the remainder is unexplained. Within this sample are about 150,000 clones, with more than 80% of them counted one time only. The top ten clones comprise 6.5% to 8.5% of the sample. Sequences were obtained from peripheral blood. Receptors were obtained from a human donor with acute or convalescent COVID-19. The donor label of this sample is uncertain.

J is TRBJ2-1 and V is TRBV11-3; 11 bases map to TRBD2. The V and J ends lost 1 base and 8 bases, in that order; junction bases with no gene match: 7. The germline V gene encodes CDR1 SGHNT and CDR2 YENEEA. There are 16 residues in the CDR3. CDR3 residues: CASSLGIAGGTDEQFF. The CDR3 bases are TGTGCCAGCAGCTTAGGAATAGCGGGGGGGACGGATGAGCAGTTCTTC.

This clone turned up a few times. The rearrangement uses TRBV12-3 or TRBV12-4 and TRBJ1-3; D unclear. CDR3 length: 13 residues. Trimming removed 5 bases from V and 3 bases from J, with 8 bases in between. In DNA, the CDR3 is TGTGCCAGCAGTAGAAGCCATGGAAACACCATATATTTT. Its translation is CASSRSHGNTIYF.

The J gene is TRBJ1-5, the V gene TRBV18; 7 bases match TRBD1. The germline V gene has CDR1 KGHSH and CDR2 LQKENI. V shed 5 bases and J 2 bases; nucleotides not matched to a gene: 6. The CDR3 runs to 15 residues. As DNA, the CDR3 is TGTGCCAGCTCAGCGACAGGGATTGGCAATCAGCCCCAGCATTTT. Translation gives CASSATGIGNQPQHF.

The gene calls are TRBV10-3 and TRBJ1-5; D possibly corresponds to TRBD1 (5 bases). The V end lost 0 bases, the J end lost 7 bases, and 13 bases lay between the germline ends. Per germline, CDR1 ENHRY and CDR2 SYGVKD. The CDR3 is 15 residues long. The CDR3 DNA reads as TGTGCCATCAGTGAGTCGGGGAGGGGAGAACAGCCCCAGCATTTT. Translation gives CAISESGRGEQPQHF.

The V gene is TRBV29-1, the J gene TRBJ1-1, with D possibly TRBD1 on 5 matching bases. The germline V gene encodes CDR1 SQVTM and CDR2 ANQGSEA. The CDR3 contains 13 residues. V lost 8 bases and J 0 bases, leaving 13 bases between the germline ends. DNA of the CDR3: TGCAGCTGGGGGGAACAGATGAACACTGAAGCTTTCTTT. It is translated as CSWGEQMNTEAFF.

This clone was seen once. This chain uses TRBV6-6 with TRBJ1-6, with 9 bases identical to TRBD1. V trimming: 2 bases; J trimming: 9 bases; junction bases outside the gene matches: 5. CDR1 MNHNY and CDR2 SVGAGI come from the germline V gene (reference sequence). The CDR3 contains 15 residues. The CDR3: CASSYMGQGTSPLHF. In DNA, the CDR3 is TGTGCCAGCAGTTACATGGGACAGGGAACTTCACCCCTCCACTTT.

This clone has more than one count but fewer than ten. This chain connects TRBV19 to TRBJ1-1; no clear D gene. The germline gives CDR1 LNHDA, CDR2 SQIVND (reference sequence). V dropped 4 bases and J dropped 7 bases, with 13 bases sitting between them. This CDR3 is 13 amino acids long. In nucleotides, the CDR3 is TGTGCCAGTAGTACACTTGACAATAATGAAGCTTTCTTT. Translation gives CASSTLDNNEAFF.

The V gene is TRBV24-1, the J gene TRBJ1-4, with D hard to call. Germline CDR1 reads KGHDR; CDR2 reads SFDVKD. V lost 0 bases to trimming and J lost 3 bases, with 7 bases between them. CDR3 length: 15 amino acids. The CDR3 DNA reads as TGTGCCACCAGTGATTTGGAGGGCCCTAATGAAAAACTGTTTTTT. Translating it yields CATSDLEGPNEKLFF.

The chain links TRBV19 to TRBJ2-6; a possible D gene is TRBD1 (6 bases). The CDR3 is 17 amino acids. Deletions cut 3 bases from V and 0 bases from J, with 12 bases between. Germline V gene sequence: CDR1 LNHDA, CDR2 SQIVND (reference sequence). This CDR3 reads CASSMRKGDSGANVLTF. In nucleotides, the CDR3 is TGTGCCAGTAGTATGAGGAAGGGGGACTCTGGGGCCAACGTCCTGACTTTC. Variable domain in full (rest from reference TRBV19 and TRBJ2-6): DGGITQSPKYLFRKEGQNVTLSCEQNLNHDAMYWYRQDPGQGLRLIYYSQIVNDFQKGDIAEGYSVSREKKESFPLTVTSAQKNPTAFYLCASSMRKGDSGANVLTFGAGSRLTVL.

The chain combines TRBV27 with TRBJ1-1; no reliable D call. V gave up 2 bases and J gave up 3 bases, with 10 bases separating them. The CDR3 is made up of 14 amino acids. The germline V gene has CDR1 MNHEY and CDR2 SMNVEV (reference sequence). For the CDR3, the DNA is TGTGCCAGCAGTTTAGGAAACAGCTACACTGAAGCTTTCTTT. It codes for CASSLGNSYTEAFF.

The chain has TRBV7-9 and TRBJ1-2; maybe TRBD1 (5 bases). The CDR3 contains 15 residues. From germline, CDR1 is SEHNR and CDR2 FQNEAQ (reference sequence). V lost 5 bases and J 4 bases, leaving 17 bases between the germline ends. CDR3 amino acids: CASSPGRGITYGYTF. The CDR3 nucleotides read TGTGCCAGCAGCCCAGGGCGGGGAATAACCTATGGCTACACCTTC.

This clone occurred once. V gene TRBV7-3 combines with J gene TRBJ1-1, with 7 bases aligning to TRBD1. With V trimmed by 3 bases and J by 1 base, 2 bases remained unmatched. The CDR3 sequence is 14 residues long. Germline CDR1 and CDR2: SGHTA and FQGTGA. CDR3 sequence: CASSFSGGNTEAFF. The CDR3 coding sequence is TGTGCCAGCAGCTTTTCAGGGGGGAACACTGAAGCTTTCTTT.

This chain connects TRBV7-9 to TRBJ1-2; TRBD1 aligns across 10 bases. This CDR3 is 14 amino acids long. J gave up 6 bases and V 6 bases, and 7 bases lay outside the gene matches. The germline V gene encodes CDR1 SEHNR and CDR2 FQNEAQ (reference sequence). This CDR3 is CASRPPGQGHGYTF. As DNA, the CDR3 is TGTGCCAGCAGGCCACCGGGACAGGGGCATGGCTACACCTTC. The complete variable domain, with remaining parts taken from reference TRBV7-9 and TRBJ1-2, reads DTGVSQNPRHKITKRGQNVTFRCDPISEHNRLYWYRQTLGQGPEFLTYFQNEAQLEKSRLLSDRFSAERPKGSFSTLEIQRTEQGDSAMYLCASRPPGQGHGYTFGSGTRLTVV.

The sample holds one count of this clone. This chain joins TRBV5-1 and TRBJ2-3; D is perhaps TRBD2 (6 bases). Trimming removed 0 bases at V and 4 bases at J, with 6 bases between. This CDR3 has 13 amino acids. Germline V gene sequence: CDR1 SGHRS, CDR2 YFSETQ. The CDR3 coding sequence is TGCGCCAGCAGCTTGGGGAGGGCAGATACGCAGTATTTT. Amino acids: CASSLGRADTQYF.

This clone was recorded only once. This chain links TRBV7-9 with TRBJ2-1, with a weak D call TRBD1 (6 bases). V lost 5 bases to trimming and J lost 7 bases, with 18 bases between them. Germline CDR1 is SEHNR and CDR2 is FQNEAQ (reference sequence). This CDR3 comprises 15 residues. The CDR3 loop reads CASSAPGQPWNEQFF. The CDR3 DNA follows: TGTGCCAGCAGCGCGCCTGGACAGCCTTGGAATGAGCAGTTCTTC.

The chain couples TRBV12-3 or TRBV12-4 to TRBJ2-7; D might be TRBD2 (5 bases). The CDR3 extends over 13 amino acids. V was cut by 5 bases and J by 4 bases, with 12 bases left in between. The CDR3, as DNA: TGTGCCAGCAGTCCGTCCGGACTGTACGAGCAGTACTTC. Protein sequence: CASSPSGLYEQYF.

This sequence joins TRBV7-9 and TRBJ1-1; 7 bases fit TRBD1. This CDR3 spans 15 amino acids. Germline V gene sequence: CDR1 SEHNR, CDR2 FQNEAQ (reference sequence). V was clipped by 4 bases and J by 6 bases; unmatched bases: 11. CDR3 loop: CASSSVQGNVAEAFF. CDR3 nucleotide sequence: TGTGCCAGCAGCTCAGTACAGGGGAACGTCGCTGAAGCTTTCTTT.

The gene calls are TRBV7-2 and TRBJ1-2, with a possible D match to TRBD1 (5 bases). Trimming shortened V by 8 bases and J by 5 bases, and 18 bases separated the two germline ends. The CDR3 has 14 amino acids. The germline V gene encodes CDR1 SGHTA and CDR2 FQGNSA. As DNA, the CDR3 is TGTGCCAGCCTCAAACAGGCCGGGGGGTATGGCTACACCTTC. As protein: CASLKQAGGYGYTF.

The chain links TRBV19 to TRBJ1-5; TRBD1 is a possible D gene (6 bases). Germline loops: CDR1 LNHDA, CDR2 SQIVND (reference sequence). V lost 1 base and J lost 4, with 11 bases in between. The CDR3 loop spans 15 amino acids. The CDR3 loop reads CASSIAPGQNQPQHF. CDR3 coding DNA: TGTGCCAGTAGTATAGCCCCGGGACAAAATCAGCCCCAGCATTTT.

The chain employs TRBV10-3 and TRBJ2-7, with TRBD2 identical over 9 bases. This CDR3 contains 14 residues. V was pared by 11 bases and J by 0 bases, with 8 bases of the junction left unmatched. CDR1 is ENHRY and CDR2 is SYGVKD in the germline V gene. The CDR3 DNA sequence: TGTGCCTCCGTTAGCGGGGGCGCCTCCTACGAGCAGTACTTC. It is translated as CASVSGGASYEQYF.

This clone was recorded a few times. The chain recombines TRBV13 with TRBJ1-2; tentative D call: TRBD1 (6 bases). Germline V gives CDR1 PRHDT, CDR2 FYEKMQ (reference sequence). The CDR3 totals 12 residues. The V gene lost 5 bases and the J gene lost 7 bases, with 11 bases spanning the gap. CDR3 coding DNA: TGTGCCAGCAGCGTCCACAGGGTTGGCTACACCTTC. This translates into CASSVHRVGYTF.

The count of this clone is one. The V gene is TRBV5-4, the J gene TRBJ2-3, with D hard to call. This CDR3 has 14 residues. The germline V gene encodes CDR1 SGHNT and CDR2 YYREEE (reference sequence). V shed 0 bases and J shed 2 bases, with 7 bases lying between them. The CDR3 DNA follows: TGTGCCAGCAGCTTGGTAGCCGCCACAGATACGCAGTATTTT. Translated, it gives CASSLVAATDTQYF.

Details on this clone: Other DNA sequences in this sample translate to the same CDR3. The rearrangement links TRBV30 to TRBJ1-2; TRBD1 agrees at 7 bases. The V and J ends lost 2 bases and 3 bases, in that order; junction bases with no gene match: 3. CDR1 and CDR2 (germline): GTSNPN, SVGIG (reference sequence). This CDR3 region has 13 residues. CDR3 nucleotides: TGTGCCTGGAGTAGGACAGGAGACTATGGCTACACCTTC. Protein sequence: CAWSRTGDYGYTF.

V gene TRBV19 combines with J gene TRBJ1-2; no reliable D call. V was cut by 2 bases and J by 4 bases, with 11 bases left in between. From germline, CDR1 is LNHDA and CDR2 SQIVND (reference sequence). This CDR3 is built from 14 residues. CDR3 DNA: TGTGCCAGTAGTATATCCGGACTGATCTATGGCTACACCTTC. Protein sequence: CASSISGLIYGYTF.

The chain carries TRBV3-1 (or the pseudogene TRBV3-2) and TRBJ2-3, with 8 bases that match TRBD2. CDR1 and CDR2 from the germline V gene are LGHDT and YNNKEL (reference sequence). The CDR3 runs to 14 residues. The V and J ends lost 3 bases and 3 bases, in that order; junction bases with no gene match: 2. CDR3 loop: CASSHGLATDTQYF. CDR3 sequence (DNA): TGTGCCAGCAGCCATGGACTAGCAACAGATACGCAGTATTTT.

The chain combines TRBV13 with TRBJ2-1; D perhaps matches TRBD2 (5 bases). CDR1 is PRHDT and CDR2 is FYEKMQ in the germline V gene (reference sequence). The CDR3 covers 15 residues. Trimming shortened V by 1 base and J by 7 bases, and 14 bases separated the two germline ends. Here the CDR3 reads CASSLAHTRGNEQFF. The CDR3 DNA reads TGTGCCAGCAGCTTAGCCCACACTAGAGGAAATGAGCAGTTCTTC.

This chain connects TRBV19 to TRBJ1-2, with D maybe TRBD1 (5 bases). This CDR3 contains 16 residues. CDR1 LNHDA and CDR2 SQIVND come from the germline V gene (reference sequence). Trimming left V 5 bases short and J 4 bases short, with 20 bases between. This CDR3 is CASSPQGAGRSYGYTF. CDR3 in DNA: TGTGCCAGTAGTCCCCAAGGGGCAGGGCGCTCCTATGGCTACACCTTC.

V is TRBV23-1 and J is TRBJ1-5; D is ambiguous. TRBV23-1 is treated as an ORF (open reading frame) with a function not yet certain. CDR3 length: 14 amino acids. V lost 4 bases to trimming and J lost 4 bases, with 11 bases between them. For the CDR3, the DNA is TGCGCCAGCAGTCGGGTGGCAGGAAATCAGCCCCAGCATTTT. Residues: CASSRVAGNQPQHF.

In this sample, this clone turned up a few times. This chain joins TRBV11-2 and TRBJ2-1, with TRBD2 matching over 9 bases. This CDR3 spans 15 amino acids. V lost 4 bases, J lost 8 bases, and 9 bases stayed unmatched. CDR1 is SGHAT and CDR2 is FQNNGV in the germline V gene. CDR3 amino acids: CASSSGTSPVHEQFF. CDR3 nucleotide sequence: TGTGCCAGCAGCTCCGGGACTAGCCCCGTACATGAGCAGTTCTTC.

The CDR3 loop is CASSGQGHTGELFF. CDR3 sequence (DNA): TGCGCCAGCAGTGGACAGGGCCACACCGGGGAGCTGTTTTTT. The rearrangement joins TRBV10-2 to TRBJ2-2, with TRBD1 matching over 7 bases. Germline CDR1 and CDR2: WSHSY and SAAADI. The V gene end was trimmed by 4 bases and the J gene end by 3 bases; junction bases not matched to a gene: 2. The CDR3 length is 14 residues.